Sequencing of this T cell receptor beta chain was carried out in a study of cytomegalovirus exposure and HLA in healthy donors. Everyone who donated was a healthy bone marrow donor. With respect to this clone: What it recognizes is unknown.

A multiplex PCR was run with 60 Vbeta primers and 13 Jbeta primers. Produced via immunoSEQ multiplex PCR; TCRdb's table is partial and in-frame only. The data hold about 170,000 clones, with approximately 59% observed a single time. V lost 5 bases to trimming and J lost 8 bases, with 13 bases between them. Germline CDR1 is SGHDN and CDR2 is FVKESK. This CDR3 is 14 amino acids long. Study-wide results and caveats: The study dropped some indistinguishable V segments, TRBV6-2 and TRBV6-3 among them.

This sequence originates from a man between 35 and 55 years old in good health and CMV-seronegative. Sample: PBMCs. V gene TRBV14 combines with J gene TRBJ1-6; D may be TRBD1 (5 bases). CDR3 sequence reads: CASSSGFMDSPLHF. In nucleotides, the CDR3 is TGTGCCAGCAGCTCAGGGTTTATGGATTCACCCCTCCACTTT.